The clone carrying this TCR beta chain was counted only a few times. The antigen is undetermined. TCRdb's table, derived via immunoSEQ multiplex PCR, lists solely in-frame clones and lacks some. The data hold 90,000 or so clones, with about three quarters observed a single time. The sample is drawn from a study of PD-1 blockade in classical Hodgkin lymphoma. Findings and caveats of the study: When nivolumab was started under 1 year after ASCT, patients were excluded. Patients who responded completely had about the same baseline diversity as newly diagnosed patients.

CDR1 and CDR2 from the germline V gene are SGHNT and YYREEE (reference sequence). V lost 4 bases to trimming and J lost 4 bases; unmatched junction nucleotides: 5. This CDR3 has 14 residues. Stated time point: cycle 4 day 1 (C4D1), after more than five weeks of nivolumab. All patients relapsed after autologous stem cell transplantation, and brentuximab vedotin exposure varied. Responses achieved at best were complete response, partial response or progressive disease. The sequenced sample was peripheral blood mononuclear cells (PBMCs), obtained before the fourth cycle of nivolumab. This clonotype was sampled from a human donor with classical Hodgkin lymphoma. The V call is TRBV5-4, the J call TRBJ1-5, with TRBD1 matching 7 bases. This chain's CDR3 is CASSRRDSNQPQHF. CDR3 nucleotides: TGTGCCAGCAGCCGACGGGACAGTAATCAGCCCCAGCATTTT.